The next 22 T cell receptor beta chains were all read from a single sample in a study of Ad26.COV2.S vaccination and SARS-CoV-2 variants. Only in-frame clones appear in the TCRdb table, and some are missing; sequencing was by immunoSEQ multiplex PCR. The repertoire holds about 350,000 clones, around 84% seen once, with about 3.3% in the top ten. Treatment indicated: around 19 received Ad26.COV2.S at low or high dose, single or two shots; several received placebo; per-sample allocation not given. Sampling happened 63 days after the first vaccine or placebo injection. Sequences were derived from peripheral blood, sampled in a trial of Ad26.COV2.S vaccine versus placebo. The source of these receptors is a person between 18 and 65 years old who received the Ad26.COV2.S COVID-19 vaccine or a placebo.

The chain has TRBV20-1 and TRBJ1-2, with D perhaps matching TRBD1 (6 bases). Trimming took 6 bases from V and 4 from J, leaving 9 bases between them. The CDR3 runs 11 residues. Per germline, CDR1 DFQATT and CDR2 SNEGSKA (reference sequence). CDR3 sequence (DNA): TGCAGTGCGGTACAGGGCTATGGCTACACCTTC. It translates to CSAVQGYGYTF.

V and J are TRBV4-3 and TRBJ2-7; possibly TRBD2 for D (6 bases). The V end was cut by 1 base, the J end by 1 base, with 11 bases between. The germline gives CDR1 LGHNA, CDR2 YSLEER. CDR3 length: 15 residues. CDR3 sequence: CASSQGTSFSYEQYF. For the CDR3, the DNA is TGCGCCAGCAGCCAAGGCACTAGCTTTTCCTACGAGCAGTACTTC.

The V call is TRBV7-2, the J call TRBJ2-1; 8 bases fit TRBD2. The CDR3 has 16 residues. V gave up 4 bases and J gave up 10 bases; unmatched junction bases: 15. Germline assignment: CDR1 SGHTA and CDR2 FQGNSA. CDR3 amino acids: CASSWNKPGLDEEQFF. The CDR3 DNA is TGTGCCAGCAGCTGGAATAAACCGGGACTAGATGAGGAGCAGTTCTTC.

The rearrangement links TRBV12-3 or TRBV12-4 to TRBJ1-1; D is ambiguous. The CDR3 contains 12 residues. V lost 7 bases to trimming and J lost 2 bases, with 8 bases between them. The chain's CDR3 is CASTKTNTEAFF. CDR3 sequence (DNA): TGTGCCAGCACGAAGACAAACACTGAAGCTTTCTTT.

The chain is built from TRBV4-3 and TRBJ2-1, with D perhaps being TRBD1 or TRBD2 (5 bases each). The CDR3 is 15 residues long. Trimming left V 0 bases short and J 5 bases short, with 11 bases between. Germline loops: CDR1 LGHNA, CDR2 YSLEER. CDR3 in amino acids: CASSQDLPGHNEQFF. CDR3 in DNA: TGCGCCAGCAGCCAAGATCTCCCGGGACACAATGAGCAGTTCTTC.

V and J are TRBV7-2 and TRBJ1-2; the D gene is possibly TRBD1 (5 bases). The CDR3 contains 15 residues. Deletions cut 5 bases from V and 4 bases from J, with 17 bases between. The germline V gene has CDR1 SGHTA and CDR2 FQGNSA. The CDR3 DNA is TGTGCCAGCAGCATACCGGGACGGTTTGGCTATGGCTACACCTTC. Translating gives CASSIPGRFGYGYTF.

This clone was seen a few times. The rearrangement links TRBV7-9 to TRBJ2-7; D not certain. The germline V gene has CDR1 SEHNR and CDR2 FQNEAQ (reference sequence). V was clipped by 5 bases and J by 2 bases, with 7 bases between them. This CDR3 region has 12 residues. In nucleotides, the CDR3 is TGTGCCAGCAGCCAGGTCCCCTACGAGCAGTACTTC. This encodes CASSQVPYEQYF.

J is TRBJ2-7 and V is TRBV11-2; D call uncertain. V shed 3 bases and J shed 5 bases, with 2 bases lying between them. Per germline, CDR1 SGHAT and CDR2 FQNNGV. This CDR3 has 10 amino acids. The CDR3 spells CASSFHEQYF. Written as DNA, the CDR3 is TGTGCCAGCAGCTTTCACGAGCAGTACTTC.

The J gene is TRBJ2-4, the V gene TRBV30, with D tentatively TRBD1 or TRBD2 (5 bases each). This CDR3 contains 11 residues. Trimming cost V 2 bases and J 16 bases, with 15 bases left between them. CDR1 and CDR2 from the germline V gene are GTSNPN and SVGIG (reference sequence). The CDR3, as DNA: TGTGCCTGGAGTCCCGGGGCGGACGTTTACTTC. Translation gives CAWSPGADVYF.

This chain uses TRBV9 with TRBJ2-3; a possible D gene is TRBD2 (6 bases). V was trimmed by 4 bases and J by 4 bases, leaving 13 bases between them. The V gene's germline CDR1 is SGDLS and CDR2 YYNGEE. This CDR3 spans 14 amino acids. CDR3 loop: CASSSRRDSDTQYF. The CDR3 DNA is TGTGCCAGCAGCTCCCGACGGGACTCAGATACGCAGTATTTT.

This clone has just one count. Here the CDR3 reads CASSSWTGAAYNEQFF. In DNA form, the CDR3 reads TGCGCCAGCAGCTCGTGGACAGGGGCGGCTTACAATGAGCAGTTCTTC. The chain is built from TRBV5-1 and TRBJ2-1; 9 bases fit TRBD1. Losses at the gene ends were 3 bases for V and 4 bases for J; bases not matched to a gene: 8. CDR1 is SGHRS and CDR2 is YFSETQ in the germline V gene. The CDR3 totals 16 residues.

The genes are TRBV6-6 and TRBJ1-6; TRBD1 might be the D (6 bases). Germline lookup yields CDR1 MNHNY and CDR2 SVGAGI (reference sequence). The CDR3 extends over 17 amino acids. Trimming cost V 6 bases and J 10 bases, with 25 bases left between them. The CDR3 sequence is CASSRNPPRGRGSPLHF. CDR3 coding DNA: TGTGCCAGCAGCCGAAACCCCCCGCGGGGGCGTGGATCACCCCTCCACTTT.

This chain joins TRBV7-8 and TRBJ2-3; unclear D gene. Germline V gene sequence: CDR1 SGHVS, CDR2 FQNEAQ. Trimming removed 1 base at V and 6 bases at J, with 14 bases between. This CDR3 has 15 amino acids. Written as DNA, the CDR3 is TGTGCCAGCAGCTTAGTCAGCCCGCCTCGGGATACGCAGTATTTT. Translated, it gives CASSLVSPPRDTQYF.

This chain links TRBV27 with TRBJ1-6; perhaps TRBD1 as D (5 bases). The ends were cut back, 6 bases at V and 6 bases at J, with 12 bases in the middle. Germline values: CDR1 MNHEY, CDR2 SMNVEV (reference sequence). The length of the CDR3 is 14 residues. The chain's CDR3 is CASSLQGSNSPLHF. In nucleotides, the CDR3 is TGTGCCAGCAGCCTTCAGGGTTCTAATTCACCCCTCCACTTT.

This clone was seen only once. The V call is TRBV13, the J call TRBJ1-1, with D unclear. The CDR3 spans 13 residues. V gave up 6 bases and J gave up 0 bases, with 8 bases separating them. Per germline, CDR1 PRHDT and CDR2 FYEKMQ (reference sequence). The CDR3 sequence is CASRIRVNTEAFF. CDR3 nucleotides: TGTGCCAGCAGGATTAGGGTGAACACTGAAGCTTTCTTT.

The chain links TRBV14 to TRBJ2-3, with D possibly TRBD2 on 5 matching bases. V lost 2 bases to trimming and J lost 2 bases, with 17 bases between them. The CDR3 extends over 17 amino acids. The V gene's germline CDR1 is SGHDN and CDR2 FVKESK. The CDR3 region has the DNA TGTGCCAGCAGCCAAAGTTACGAGGAGCGGACCACAGATACGCAGTATTTT. Protein sequence: CASSQSYEERTTDTQYF.

The CDR3 bases are TGCGCCAGCAGCTTCAGGGGTGAGCGGACTGAAGCTTTCTTT. It yields the protein CASSFRGERTEAFF. This chain uses TRBV5-1 with TRBJ1-1; D perhaps matches TRBD1 (6 bases). Germline V gene sequence: CDR1 SGHRS, CDR2 YFSETQ. V was trimmed by 2 bases and J by 5 bases, leaving 13 bases between them. The length of the CDR3 is 14 residues.

This clone was observed once. The chain joins TRBV6-1 to TRBJ1-4, with 8 bases identical to TRBD1. The CDR3 totals 18 residues. From germline, CDR1 is MNHNS and CDR2 SASEGT. Unmatched junction bases numbered 14, after V lost 4 bases and J lost 4 bases. The CDR3 sequence: CASSAWNQGADFNEKLFF. Here the CDR3 DNA reads TGTGCCAGCAGTGCCTGGAATCAGGGGGCCGACTTTAATGAAAAACTGTTTTTT.

The CDR3 DNA sequence: TGCGCCAGCAGCTGGGGACACGGGAAAGATACGCAGTATTTT. It encodes CASSWGHGKDTQYF. V is TRBV5-1 and J is TRBJ2-3; TRBD1 is a possible D gene (6 bases). The CDR3 consists of 14 residues. The ends were cut back, 3 bases at V and 5 bases at J, with 13 bases in the middle. Germline CDR1 SGHRS, CDR2 YFSETQ. Supplemented by reference TRBV5-1 and TRBJ2-3, the full variable domain reads KAGVTQTPRYLIKTRGQQVTLSCSPISGHRSVSWYQQTPGQGLQFLFEYFSETQRNKGNFPGRFSGRQFSNSRSEMNVSTLELGDSALYLCASSWGHGKDTQYFGPGTRLTVL.

This clone was counted between two and nine times. The chain has TRBV6-1 and TRBJ2-7; D is unclear. There are 16 residues in the CDR3. The germline V and J ends were trimmed by 1 base and 2 bases, with 15 bases remaining between them. Germline V CDR1 and CDR2: MNHNS, SASEGT. CDR3 nucleotide sequence: TGTGCCAGCAGTGAAGGTGGTTGGGCGGCCCCCTACGAGCAGTACTTC. The encoded protein is CASSEGGWAAPYEQYF.

The chain employs TRBV28 and TRBJ2-5; D is uncertain. The CDR3 is 14 amino acids. Per the germline V gene, CDR1 is MDHEN and CDR2 is SYDVKM. Between the trimmed V and J ends, which lost 4 bases and 6 bases, there was a span of 15 bases. In DNA, the CDR3 is TGTGCCAGCAGTTCCACTGACAAACCCCAGACCCAGTACTTC. It is translated as CASSSTDKPQTQYF.

The CDR3 DNA reads as TGCAGCGTTGAAGATGGACAGAGCTCCTACAATGAGCAGTTCTTC. Its protein is CSVEDGQSSYNEQFF. The V call is TRBV29-1, the J call TRBJ2-1; D is possibly TRBD1 (6 bases). CDR1 SQVTM and CDR2 ANQGSEA come from the germline V gene. The CDR3 is made up of 15 amino acids. V gave up 0 bases and J gave up 0 bases, with 9 bases separating them.